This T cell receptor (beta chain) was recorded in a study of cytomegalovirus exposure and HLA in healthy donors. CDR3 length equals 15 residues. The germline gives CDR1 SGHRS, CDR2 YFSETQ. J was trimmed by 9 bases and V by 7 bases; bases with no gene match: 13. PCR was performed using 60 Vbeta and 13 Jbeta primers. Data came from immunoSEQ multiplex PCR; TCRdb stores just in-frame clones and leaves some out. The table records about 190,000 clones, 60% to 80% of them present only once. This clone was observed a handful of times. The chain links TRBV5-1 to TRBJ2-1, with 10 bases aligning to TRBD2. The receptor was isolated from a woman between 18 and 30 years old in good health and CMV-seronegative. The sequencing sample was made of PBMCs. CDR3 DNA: TGCGCCAGCGTCGCCCGGGAGCGGGGGGGCCTTGAGCAGTTCTTC. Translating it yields CASVARERGGLEQFF.